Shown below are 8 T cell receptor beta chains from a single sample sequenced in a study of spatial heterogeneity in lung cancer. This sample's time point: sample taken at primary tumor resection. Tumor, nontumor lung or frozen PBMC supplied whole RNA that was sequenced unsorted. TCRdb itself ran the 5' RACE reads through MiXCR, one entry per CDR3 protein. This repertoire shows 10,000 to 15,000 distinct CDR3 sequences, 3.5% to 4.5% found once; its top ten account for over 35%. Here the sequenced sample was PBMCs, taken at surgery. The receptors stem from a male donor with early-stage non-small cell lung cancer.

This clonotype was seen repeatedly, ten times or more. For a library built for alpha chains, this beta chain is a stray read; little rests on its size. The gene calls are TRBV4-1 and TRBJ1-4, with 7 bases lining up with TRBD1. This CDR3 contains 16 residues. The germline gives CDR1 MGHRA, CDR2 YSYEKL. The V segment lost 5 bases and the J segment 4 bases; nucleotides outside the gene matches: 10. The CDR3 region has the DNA TGCGCCAGCAGCGGGAATTTAAGGGACAGTAATGAAAAACTGTTTTTT. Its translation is CASSGNLRDSNEKLFF.

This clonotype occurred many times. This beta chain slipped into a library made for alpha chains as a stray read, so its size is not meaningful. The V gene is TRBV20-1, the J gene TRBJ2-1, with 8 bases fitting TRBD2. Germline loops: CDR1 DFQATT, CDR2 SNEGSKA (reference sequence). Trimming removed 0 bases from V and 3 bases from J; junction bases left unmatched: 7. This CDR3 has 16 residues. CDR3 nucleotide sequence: TGCAGTGCTAGAGAGGGGGGTAGCGGGAACTACAATGAGCAGTTCTTC. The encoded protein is CSAREGGSGNYNEQFF.

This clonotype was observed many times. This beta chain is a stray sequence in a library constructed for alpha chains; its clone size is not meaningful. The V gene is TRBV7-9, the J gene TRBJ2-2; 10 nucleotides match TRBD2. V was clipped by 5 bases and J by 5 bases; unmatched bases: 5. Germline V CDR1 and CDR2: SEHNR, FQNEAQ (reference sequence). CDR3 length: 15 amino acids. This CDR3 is CASSPPSGRTGELFF. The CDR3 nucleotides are TGTGCCAGCAGCCCCCCTAGCGGGAGAACCGGGGAGCTGTTTTTT.

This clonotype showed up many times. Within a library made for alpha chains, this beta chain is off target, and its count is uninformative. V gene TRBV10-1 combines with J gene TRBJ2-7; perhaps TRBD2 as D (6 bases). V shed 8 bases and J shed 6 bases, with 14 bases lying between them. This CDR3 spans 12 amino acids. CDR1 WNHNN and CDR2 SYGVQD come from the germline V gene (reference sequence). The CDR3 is CASGTLASEQYF. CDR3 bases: TGCGCCAGCGGCACGCTAGCGAGCGAGCAGTACTTC.

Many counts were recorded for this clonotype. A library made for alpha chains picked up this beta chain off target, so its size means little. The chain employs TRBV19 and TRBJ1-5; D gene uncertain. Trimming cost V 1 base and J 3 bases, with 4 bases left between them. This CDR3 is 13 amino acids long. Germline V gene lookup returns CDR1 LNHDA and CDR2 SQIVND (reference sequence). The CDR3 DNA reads TGTGCCAGTAGTATAGCTGTCAATCAGCCCCAGCATTTT. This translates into CASSIAVNQPQHF.

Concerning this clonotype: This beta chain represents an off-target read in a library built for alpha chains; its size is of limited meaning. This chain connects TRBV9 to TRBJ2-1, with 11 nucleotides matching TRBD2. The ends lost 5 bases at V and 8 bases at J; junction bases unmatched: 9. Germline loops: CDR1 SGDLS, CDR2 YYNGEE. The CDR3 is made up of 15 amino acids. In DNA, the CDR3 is TGTGCCAGCAGTTCAAGACTAGCGGGAATCCATGAGCAGTTCTTC. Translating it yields CASSSRLAGIHEQFF.

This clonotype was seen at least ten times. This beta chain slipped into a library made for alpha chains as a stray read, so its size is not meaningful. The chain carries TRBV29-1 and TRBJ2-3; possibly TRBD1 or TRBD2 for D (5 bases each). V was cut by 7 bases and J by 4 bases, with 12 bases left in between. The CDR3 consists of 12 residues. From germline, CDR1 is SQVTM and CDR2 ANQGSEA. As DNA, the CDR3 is TGCAGCGGGGACCCCGGGTCAGATACGCAGTATTTT. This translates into CSGDPGSDTQYF.

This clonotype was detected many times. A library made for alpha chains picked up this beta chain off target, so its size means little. The CDR3 bases are TGTGCCAGCAGTTCCCTCCTCCCCAGGAATGAGCAGTTCTTC. It is translated as CASSSLLPRNEQFF. The J gene is TRBJ2-1, the V gene TRBV12-3 or TRBV12-4; D gene unclear. The CDR3 is 14 residues long. Between the trimmed V and J ends, which lost 4 bases and 7 bases, there was a span of 14 bases.